The rows below give T cell receptor beta chains drawn from one sample of a study of T cells after yellow fever vaccination. TCRdb ran MiXCR on the 5' RACE reads and lists one entry per CDR3 protein. The sample shows some 200,000 distinct CDR3 sequences, approximately 3% of them seen only once. This specimen consisted of CD4+ T cells sorted from PBMCs, obtained 10 days after the yellow fever booster vaccination. The receptors were sampled from a young man who received the YFV17D yellow fever vaccine. Each CDR3 is given with its conserved first and last residue. The order of the fields is CDR3 DNA, CDR3 protein, J gene, clone size, V gene, D gene. A D gene is named only where the DNA matches it firmly. Some rows mark clone size as missing; the rest say once, few, many or name a class of expanded clone.

CDR3nt: TGTGCCAGCAGTTACTCACGGATAGGGCGAGGCAATCAGCCCCAGCATTTT
CDR3aa: CASSYSRIGRGNQPQHF
j_gene: TRBJ1-5
abundance: many
v_gene: TRBV6-5
d_gene: -

CDR3nt: TGTGCCAGCAGCTTACGGACAGGCGCCCCCAATGAGCAGTTCTTC
CDR3aa: CASSLRTGAPNEQFF
j_gene: TRBJ2-1
abundance: many
v_gene: TRBV11-2
d_gene: TRBD1

CDR3nt: TGCGCCAGCAGTCACTCGACTAGCGGGGACTACACCGGGGAGCTGTTTTTT
CDR3aa: CASSHSTSGDYTGELFF
j_gene: TRBJ2-2
abundance: few
v_gene: TRBV23-1
d_gene: TRBD2

CDR3nt: TGTGCCAGCAGTGCTAGCGGGGGGGCCCCAGATACGCAGTATTTT
CDR3aa: CASSASGGAPDTQYF
j_gene: TRBJ2-3
abundance: -
v_gene: TRBV27
d_gene: TRBD2

CDR3nt: TGTGCCTGGAGTATCCAGGGGAAGGGGAACACTGAAGCTTTCTTT
CDR3aa: CAWSIQGKGNTEAFF
j_gene: TRBJ1-1
abundance: few
v_gene: TRBV30
d_gene: -

CDR3nt: TGTGCCAGCAGCCGACTAGCGGGGGGGAAACAAGAGACCCAGTACTTC
CDR3aa: CASSRLAGGKQETQYF
j_gene: TRBJ2-5
abundance: many
v_gene: TRBV7-2
d_gene: TRBD2

CDR3nt: TGCAGTGCTAGAGAGGGTACCTTC
CDR3aa: CSAREGTF
j_gene: TRBJ1-2
abundance: few
v_gene: TRBV20-1
d_gene: -

CDR3nt: TGTGCCAGCATCGGGAGAGGGAGTTCACCCCTCCACTTT
CDR3aa: CASIGRGSSPLHF
j_gene: TRBJ1-6
abundance: few
v_gene: TRBV25-1
d_gene: -

CDR3nt: TGTGCCACCAGCAGAGGGCCTTCGCTCTCTAGCACAGATACGCAGTATTTT
CDR3aa: CATSRGPSLSSTDTQYF
j_gene: TRBJ2-3
abundance: many
v_gene: TRBV15
d_gene: -

CDR3nt: TGTGCCAGCAGCTTAGGAGGGCGCTCCTACAATGAGCAGTTCTTC
CDR3aa: CASSLGGRSYNEQFF
j_gene: TRBJ2-1
abundance: many
v_gene: TRBV7-2
d_gene: -

CDR3nt: TGTGCCAGCTCACCGGCTCACTTGACCACTGAAGCTTTCTTT
CDR3aa: CASSPAHLTTEAFF
j_gene: TRBJ1-1
abundance: -
v_gene: TRBV18
d_gene: -